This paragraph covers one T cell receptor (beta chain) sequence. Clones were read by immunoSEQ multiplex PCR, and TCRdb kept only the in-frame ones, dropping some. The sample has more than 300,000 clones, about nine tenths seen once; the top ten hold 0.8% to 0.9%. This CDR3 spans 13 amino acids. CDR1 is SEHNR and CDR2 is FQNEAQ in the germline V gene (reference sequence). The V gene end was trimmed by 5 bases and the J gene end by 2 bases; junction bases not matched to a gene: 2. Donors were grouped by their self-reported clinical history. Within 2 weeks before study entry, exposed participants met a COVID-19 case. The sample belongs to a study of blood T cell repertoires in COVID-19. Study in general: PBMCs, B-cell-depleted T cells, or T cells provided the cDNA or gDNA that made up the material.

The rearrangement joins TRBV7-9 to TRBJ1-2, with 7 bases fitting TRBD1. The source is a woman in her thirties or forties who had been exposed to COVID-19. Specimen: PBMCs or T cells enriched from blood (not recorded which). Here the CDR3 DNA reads TGTGCCAGCAGCATGGGACAGAACTATGGCTACACCTTC. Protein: CASSMGQNYGYTF.